In this sample, the clone carrying this T cell receptor beta chain turned up once. Per germline, CDR1 MNHNS and CDR2 SASEGT. There are 15 residues in the CDR3. V lost 7 bases and J 4 bases, leaving 19 bases between the germline ends. This sample was taken from a study of cytotoxic CD8 clonotypes in ibrutinib-treated CLL. Background on the study: IGHV unmutated 17 to 18; relapsed/refractory some ten; treatment-naive about 15. The taking of response samples occurred after a median roughly twelve months of treatment, with a range of 6 to 36.

Data came from immunoSEQ multiplex PCR; TCRdb stores just in-frame clones and leaves some out. The sample shows 120,000 to 150,000 clones, about 91% of them seen only once. The chain is built from TRBV6-1 and TRBJ1-2; D call uncertain. Material: PBMCs, obtained after 12 months of ibrutinib treatment. This receptor was taken from a human donor with chronic lymphocytic leukemia. The CDR3 region has the DNA TGTGCCAGCAAAGTGGGAACCGATGCGCTCTATGGCTACACCTTC. It is translated as CASKVGTDALYGYTF.